This is a list of T cell receptor beta chains from one sample in a study of blood T cell repertoires in COVID-19. TCRdb's table, derived via immunoSEQ multiplex PCR, lists solely in-frame clones and lacks some. The sample holds over 250,000 clones, around 91% seen once. The specimen was PBMCs or T cells enriched from blood (not recorded which). These receptors were taken from a young woman who had recovered from COVID-19. The CDR3 runs from the conserved cysteine through the conserved F or W. Each record gives: D gene, clone size, V gene, J gene, CDR3 DNA, CDR3 protein. A D gene is named only where the DNA matches it firmly. The size entry is marked missing in some rows and otherwise reads once, few, many or a size class.

D: TRBD1
size: .
V: TRBV11-2
J: TRBJ1-1
DNA: TGTGCCAGCAGCTTAGGCCCCAACCCCGGGACAGGGAAACTCGAAGCTTTCTTT
CDR3: CASSLGPNPGTGKLEAFF

D: .
size: .
V: TRBV7-9
J: TRBJ2-7
DNA: TGTGCCAGCAGCTCAGCAGGGAGTCTAGCTAAAGAGGACGAGCAGTACTTC
CDR3: CASSSAGSLAKEDEQYF

D: .
size: .
V: TRBV3-1/TRBV3-2
J: TRBJ1-2
DNA: TGTGCCAGCAGCCTGACGCAGGGTAGAGGCTACACCTTC
CDR3: CASSLTQGRGYTF

D: TRBD2
size: .
V: TRBV4-2
J: TRBJ2-2
DNA: TGTGCCAGCAGCCATCCCGGACTAGCGGGGGGGGAGCTGTTTTTT
CDR3: CASSHPGLAGGELFF

D: .
size: .
V: TRBV7-2
J: TRBJ2-7
DNA: TGTGCCAGCAGCCCTACTAGGTTGGGCGAGCAGTACTTC
CDR3: CASSPTRLGEQYF

D: TRBD2
size: once
V: TRBV19
J: TRBJ2-1
DNA: TGTGCCAGTACGCCAGTGGGGGAGCGGGGGCTCTACAATGAGCAGTTCTTC
CDR3: CASTPVGERGLYNEQFF

D: .
size: .
V: TRBV18
J: TRBJ2-7
DNA: TGTGCCAGCTCACCAGTCAGGGACGAGCAGTACTTC
CDR3: CASSPVRDEQYF

D: TRBD2
size: .
V: TRBV30
J: TRBJ2-1
DNA: TGTGCCTGGAGTGAGACTAGCGACAATGAGCAGTTCTTC
CDR3: CAWSETSDNEQFF

D: TRBD2
size: .
V: TRBV15
J: TRBJ2-1
DNA: TGTGCCACCAGCAGAGACGGGGGGGCATTCGATGAGCAGTTCTTC
CDR3: CATSRDGGAFDEQFF

D: .
size: .
V: TRBV7-2
J: TRBJ1-5
DNA: TGTGCCAGCAGCCCCCGCCAGGGGTCTCAGCCCCAGCATTTT
CDR3: CASSPRQGSQPQHF

D: TRBD2
size: once
V: TRBV19
J: TRBJ2-3
DNA: TGTGCCAGCTCTCGGACGGGGGGGGCAACAGATACGCAGTATTTT
CDR3: CASSRTGGATDTQYF

D: .
size: .
V: TRBV7-2
J: TRBJ1-1
DNA: TGTGCCAGCAGCTTAATCGGGAACACTGAAGCTTTCTTT
CDR3: CASSLIGNTEAFF

D: TRBD1
size: .
V: TRBV4-1
J: TRBJ2-7
DNA: TGCGCCAGCAGCCCGACAGGGGTTGCCTACGAGCAGTACTTC
CDR3: CASSPTGVAYEQYF

D: TRBD1
size: .
V: TRBV7-8
J: TRBJ1-6
DNA: TGTGCCAGCAGCCCCTGGACAGGGATATCTAATTCACCCCTCCACTTT
CDR3: CASSPWTGISNSPLHF

D: .
size: .
V: TRBV5-1
J: TRBJ1-6
DNA: TGCGCCAGCAGCCAGTATTTGGATTCACCCCTCCACTTT
CDR3: CASSQYLDSPLHF

D: .
size: .
V: TRBV6-4
J: TRBJ1-4
DNA: TGTGCCAGCAGTGACAGGGAGGGTGAAAAACTGTTTTTT
CDR3: CASSDREGEKLFF

D: TRBD2
size: .
V: TRBV4-1
J: TRBJ2-3
DNA: TGCGCCAGCAGCCAAGATGGGAGCGGGGGGCCGGTAGATACGCAGTATTTT
CDR3: CASSQDGSGGPVDTQYF